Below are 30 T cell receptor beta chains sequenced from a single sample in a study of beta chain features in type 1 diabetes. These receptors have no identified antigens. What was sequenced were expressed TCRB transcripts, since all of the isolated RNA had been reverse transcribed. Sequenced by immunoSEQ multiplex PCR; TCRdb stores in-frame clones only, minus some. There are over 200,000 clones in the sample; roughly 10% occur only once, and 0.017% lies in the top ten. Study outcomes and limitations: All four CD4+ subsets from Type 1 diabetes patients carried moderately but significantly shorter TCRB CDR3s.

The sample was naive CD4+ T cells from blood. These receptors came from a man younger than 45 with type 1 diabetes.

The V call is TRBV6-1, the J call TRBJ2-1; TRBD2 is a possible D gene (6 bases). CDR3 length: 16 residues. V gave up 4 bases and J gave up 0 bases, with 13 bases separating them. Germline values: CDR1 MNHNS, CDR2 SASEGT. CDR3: CASSVGRGSSYNEQFF. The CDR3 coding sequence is TGTGCCAGCAGTGTGGGCCGGGGGAGCTCCTACAATGAGCAGTTCTTC.

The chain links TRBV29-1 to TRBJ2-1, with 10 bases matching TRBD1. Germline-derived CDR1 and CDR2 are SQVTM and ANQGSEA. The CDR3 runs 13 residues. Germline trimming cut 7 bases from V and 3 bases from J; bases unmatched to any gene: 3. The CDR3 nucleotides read TGCAGCGCCCGGGACAGGGGCTACAATGAGCAGTTCTTC. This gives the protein CSARDRGYNEQFF.

CDR3 sequence reads: CAWRPVGGRSEQFF. The CDR3 DNA follows: TGTGCCTGGAGGCCCGTAGGGGGCCGGTCTGAGCAGTTCTTC. This rearrangement joins TRBV30 to TRBJ2-1; 7 nucleotides align to TRBD1. This CDR3 has 14 residues. Germline CDR1 reads GTSNPN; CDR2 reads SVGIG (reference sequence). V gave up 3 bases and J gave up 9 bases; unmatched junction bases: 11. The complete variable domain, with remaining parts taken from reference TRBV30 and TRBJ2-1, reads SQTIHQWPATLVQPVGSPLSLECTVEGTSNPNLYWYRQAAGRGLQLLFYSVGIGQISSEVPQNLSASRPQDRQFILSSKKLLLSDSGFYLCAWRPVGGRSEQFFGPGTRLTVL.

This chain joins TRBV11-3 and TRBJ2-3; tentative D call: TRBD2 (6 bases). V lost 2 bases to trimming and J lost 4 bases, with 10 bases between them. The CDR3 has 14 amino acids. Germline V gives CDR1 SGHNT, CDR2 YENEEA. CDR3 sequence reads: CASSLWTGADTQYF. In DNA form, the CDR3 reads TGTGCCAGCAGCTTATGGACGGGGGCAGATACGCAGTATTTT. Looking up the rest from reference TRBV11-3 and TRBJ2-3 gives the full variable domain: EAGVVQSPRYKIIEKKQPVAFWCNPISGHNTLYWYLQNLGQGPELLIRYENEEAVDDSQLPKDRFSAERLKGVDSTLKIQPAELGDSAVYLCASSLWTGADTQYFGPGTRLTVL.

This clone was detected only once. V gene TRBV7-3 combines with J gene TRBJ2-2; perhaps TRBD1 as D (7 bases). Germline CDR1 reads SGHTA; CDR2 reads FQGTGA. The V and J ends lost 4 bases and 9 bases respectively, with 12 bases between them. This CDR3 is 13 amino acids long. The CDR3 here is CASSYQGGRELFF. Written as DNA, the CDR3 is TGTGCCAGCAGCTACCAGGGGGGCCGGGAGCTGTTTTTT.

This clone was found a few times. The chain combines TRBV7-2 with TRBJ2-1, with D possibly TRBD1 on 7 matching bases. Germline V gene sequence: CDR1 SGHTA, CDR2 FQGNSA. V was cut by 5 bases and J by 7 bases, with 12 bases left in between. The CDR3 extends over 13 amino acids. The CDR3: CASSKEGANEQFF. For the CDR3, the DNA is TGTGCCAGCAGCAAGGAGGGGGCGAATGAGCAGTTCTTC.

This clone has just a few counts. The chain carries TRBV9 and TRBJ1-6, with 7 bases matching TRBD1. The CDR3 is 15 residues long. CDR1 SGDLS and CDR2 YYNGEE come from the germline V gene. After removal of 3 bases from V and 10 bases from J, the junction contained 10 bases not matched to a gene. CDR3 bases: TGTGCCAGCAGCGCTCACAGGGGTACAGGGTCACCCCTCCACTTT. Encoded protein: CASSAHRGTGSPLHF. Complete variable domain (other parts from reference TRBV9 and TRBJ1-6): DSGVTQTPKHLITATGQRVTLRCSPRSGDLSVYWYQQSLDQGLQFLIQYYNGEERAKGNILERFSAQQFPDLHSELNLSSLELGDSALYFCASSAHRGTGSPLHFGNGTRLTVT.

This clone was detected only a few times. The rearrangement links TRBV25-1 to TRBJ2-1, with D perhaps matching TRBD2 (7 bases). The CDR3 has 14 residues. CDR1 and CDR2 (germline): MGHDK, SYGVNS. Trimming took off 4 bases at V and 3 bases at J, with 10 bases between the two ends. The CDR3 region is CASSGGGHYNEQFF. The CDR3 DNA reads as TGTGCCAGCAGTGGGGGGGGACACTACAATGAGCAGTTCTTC.

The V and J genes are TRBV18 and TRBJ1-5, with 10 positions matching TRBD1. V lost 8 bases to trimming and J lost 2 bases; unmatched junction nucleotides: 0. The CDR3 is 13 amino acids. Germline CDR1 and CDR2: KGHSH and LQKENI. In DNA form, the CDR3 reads TGTGCCAGCGGGACAGGGGGCAATCAGCCCCAGCATTTT. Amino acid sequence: CASGTGGNQPQHF.

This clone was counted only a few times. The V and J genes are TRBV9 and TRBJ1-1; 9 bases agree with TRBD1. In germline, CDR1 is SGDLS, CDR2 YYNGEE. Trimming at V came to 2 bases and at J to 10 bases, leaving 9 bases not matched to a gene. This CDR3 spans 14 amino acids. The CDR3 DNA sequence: TGTGCCAGCAGCGTTAGCGGACAGGGGCAGACAGCTTTCTTT. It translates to CASSVSGQGQTAFF. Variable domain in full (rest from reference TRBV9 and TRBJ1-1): DSGVTQTPKHLITATGQRVTLRCSPRSGDLSVYWYQQSLDQGLQFLIQYYNGEERAKGNILERFSAQQFPDLHSELNLSSLELGDSALYFCASSVSGQGQTAFFGQGTRLTVV.

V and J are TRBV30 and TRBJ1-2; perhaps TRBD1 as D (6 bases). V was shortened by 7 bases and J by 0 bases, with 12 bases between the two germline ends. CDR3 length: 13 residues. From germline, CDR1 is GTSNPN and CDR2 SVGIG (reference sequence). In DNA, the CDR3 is TGTGCCTCCCAGACAGGCTCTAACTATGGCTACACCTTC. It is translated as CASQTGSNYGYTF.

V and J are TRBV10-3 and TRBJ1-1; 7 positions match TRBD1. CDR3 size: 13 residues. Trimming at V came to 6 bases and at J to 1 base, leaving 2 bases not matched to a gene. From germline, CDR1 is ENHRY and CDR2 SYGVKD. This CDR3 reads CAISRGENTEAFF. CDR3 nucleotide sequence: TGTGCCATCAGCAGGGGGGAGAACACTGAAGCTTTCTTT.

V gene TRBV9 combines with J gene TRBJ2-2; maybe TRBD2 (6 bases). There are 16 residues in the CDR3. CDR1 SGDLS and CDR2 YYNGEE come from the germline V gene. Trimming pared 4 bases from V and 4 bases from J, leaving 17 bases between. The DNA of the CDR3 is TGTGCCAGCAGCCTACGGGACCCAGCGGGCACCGGGGAGCTGTTTTTT. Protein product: CASSLRDPAGTGELFF. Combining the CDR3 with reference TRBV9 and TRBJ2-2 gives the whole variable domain DSGVTQTPKHLITATGQRVTLRCSPRSGDLSVYWYQQSLDQGLQFLIQYYNGEERAKGNILERFSAQQFPDLHSELNLSSLELGDSALYFCASSLRDPAGTGELFFGEGSRLTVL.

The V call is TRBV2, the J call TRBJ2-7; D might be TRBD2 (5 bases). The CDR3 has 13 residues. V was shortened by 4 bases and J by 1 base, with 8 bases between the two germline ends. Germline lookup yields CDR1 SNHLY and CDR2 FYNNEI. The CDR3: CASSVRGSYEQYF. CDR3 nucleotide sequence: TGTGCCAGCAGTGTTCGGGGATCCTACGAGCAGTACTTC.

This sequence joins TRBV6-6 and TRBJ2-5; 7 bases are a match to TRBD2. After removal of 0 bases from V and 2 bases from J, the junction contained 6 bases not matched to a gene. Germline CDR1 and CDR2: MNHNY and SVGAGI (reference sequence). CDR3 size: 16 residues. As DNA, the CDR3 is TGTGCCAGCAGTTACTCGGGGACTACCTCACAAGAGACCCAGTACTTC. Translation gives CASSYSGTTSQETQYF.

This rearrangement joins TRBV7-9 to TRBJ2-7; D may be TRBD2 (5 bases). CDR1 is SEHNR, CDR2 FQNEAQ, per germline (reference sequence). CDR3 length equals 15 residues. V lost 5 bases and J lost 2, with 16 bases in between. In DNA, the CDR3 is TGTGCCAGCAGCGAACCGCACGGGAACACCTACGAGCAGTACTTC. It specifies CASSEPHGNTYEQYF. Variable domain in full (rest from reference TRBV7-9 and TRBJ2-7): DTGVSQNPRHKITKRGQNVTFRCDPISEHNRLYWYRQTLGQGPEFLTYFQNEAQLEKSRLLSDRFSAERPKGSFSTLEIQRTEQGDSAMYLCASSEPHGNTYEQYFGPGTRLTVT.

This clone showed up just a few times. The CDR3 DNA sequence: TGTGCCAGCAGCCCCGGGACGGGGGGGACGGTCACAGATACGCAGTATTTT. This gives the protein CASSPGTGGTVTDTQYF. The chain combines TRBV5-4 with TRBJ2-3; 8 positions agree with TRBD2. With V trimmed by 4 bases and J by 2 bases, 12 bases remained unmatched. CDR3 length equals 17 residues. CDR1 is SGHNT and CDR2 is YYREEE in the germline V gene (reference sequence). The entire variable domain, with the rest obtained from reference TRBV5-4 and TRBJ2-3, is as follows: ETGVTQSPTHLIKTRGQQVTLRCSSQSGHNTVSWYQQALGQGPQFIFQYYREEENGRGNFPPRFSGLQFPNYSSELNVNALELDDSALYLCASSPGTGGTVTDTQYFGPGTRLTVL.

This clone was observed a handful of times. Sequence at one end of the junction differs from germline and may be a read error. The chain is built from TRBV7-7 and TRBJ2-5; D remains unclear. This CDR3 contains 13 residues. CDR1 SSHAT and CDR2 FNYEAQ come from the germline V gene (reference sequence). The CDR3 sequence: CASSLGVKETQYF. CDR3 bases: TGTGCTAGCAGCTTAGGCGTGAAAGAGACCCAGTACTTC. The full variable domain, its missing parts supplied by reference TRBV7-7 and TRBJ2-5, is GAGVSQSPRYKVTKRGQDVTLRCDPISSHATLYWYQQALGQGPEFLTYFNYEAQPDKSGLPSDRFSAERPEGSISTLTIQRTEQRDSAMYRCASSLGVKETQYFGPGTRLLVL.

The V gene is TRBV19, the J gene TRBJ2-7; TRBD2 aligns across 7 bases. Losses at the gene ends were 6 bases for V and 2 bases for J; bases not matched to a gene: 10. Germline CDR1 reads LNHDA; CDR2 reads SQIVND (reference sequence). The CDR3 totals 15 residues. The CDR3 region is CASSTPGGSPYEQYF. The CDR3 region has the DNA TGTGCCAGTAGCACTCCGGGCGGGAGCCCCTACGAGCAGTACTTC.

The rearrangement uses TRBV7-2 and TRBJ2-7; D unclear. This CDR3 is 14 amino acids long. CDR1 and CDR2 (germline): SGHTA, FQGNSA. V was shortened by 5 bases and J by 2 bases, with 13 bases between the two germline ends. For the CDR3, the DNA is TGTGCCAGCAGCGTAGAACACACAGCCTACGAGCAGTACTTC. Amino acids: CASSVEHTAYEQYF.

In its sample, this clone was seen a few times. In nucleotides, the CDR3 is TGTGCCAGCAGCGGACGGGGAGGAGCTTTCTTT. Its protein is CASSGRGGAFF. The chain uses TRBV7-2 and TRBJ1-1; D is undetermined. The V gene lost 5 bases and the J gene lost 10 bases, with 11 bases spanning the gap. CDR1 SGHTA and CDR2 FQGNSA come from the germline V gene. The CDR3 is made up of 11 amino acids.

In DNA form, the CDR3 reads TGTGCCAGCAGTTTACGCGGAGCTGGGGCCAACGTCCTGACTTTC. It codes for CASSLRGAGANVLTF. The rearrangement joins TRBV28 to TRBJ2-6; D gene ambiguous. The CDR3 has 15 amino acids. Per the germline V gene, CDR1 is MDHEN and CDR2 is SYDVKM. V lost 2 bases to trimming and J lost 2 bases, with 7 bases between them.

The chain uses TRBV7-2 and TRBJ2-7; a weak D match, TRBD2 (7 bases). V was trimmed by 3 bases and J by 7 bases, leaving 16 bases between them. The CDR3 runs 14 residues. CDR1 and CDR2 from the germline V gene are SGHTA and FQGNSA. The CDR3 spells CASSLGGRLGEQYF. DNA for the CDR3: TGTGCCAGCAGCTTGGGGGGGCGATTGGGAGAGCAGTACTTC.

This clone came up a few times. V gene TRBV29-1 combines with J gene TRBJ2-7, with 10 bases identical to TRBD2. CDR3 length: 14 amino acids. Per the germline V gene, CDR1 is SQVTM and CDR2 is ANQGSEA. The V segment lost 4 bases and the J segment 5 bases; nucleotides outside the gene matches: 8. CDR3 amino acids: CSVALAGIGDEQYF. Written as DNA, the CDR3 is TGCAGCGTTGCACTAGCGGGGATCGGGGACGAGCAGTACTTC.

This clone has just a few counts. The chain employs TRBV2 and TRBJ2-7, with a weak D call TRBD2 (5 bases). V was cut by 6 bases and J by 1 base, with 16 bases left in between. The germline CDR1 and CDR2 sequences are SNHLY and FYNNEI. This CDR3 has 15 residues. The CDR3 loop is CASSLGASGSYEQYF. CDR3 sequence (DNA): TGTGCCAGCAGCCTGGGAGCGTCTGGATCCTACGAGCAGTACTTC.

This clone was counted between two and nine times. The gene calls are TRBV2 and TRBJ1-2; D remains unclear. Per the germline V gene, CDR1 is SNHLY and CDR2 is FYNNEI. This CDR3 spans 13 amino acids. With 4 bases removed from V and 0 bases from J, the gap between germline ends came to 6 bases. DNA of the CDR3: TGTGCCAGCAGTGCCGGTTCTAACTATGGCTACACCTTC. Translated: CASSAGSNYGYTF.

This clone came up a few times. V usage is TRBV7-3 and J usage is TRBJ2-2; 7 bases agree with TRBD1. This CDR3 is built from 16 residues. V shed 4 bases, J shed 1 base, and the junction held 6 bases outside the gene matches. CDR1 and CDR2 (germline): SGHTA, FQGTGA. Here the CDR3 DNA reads TGTGCCAGCAGCTCCTTGCGGACAGGGAACACCGGGGAGCTGTTTTTT. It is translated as CASSSLRTGNTGELFF.

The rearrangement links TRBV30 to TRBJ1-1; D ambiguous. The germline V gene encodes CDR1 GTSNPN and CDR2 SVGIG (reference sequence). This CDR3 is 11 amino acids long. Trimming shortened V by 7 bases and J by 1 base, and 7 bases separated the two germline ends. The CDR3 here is CALTRNTEAFF. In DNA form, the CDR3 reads TGTGCCTTGACACGGAACACTGAAGCTTTCTTT.

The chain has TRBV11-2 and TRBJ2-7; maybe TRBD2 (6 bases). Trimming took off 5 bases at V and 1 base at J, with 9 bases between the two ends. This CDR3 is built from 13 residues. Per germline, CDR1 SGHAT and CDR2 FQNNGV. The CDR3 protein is CASSQDYSYEQYF. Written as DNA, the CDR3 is TGTGCCAGCAGCCAGGACTATTCCTACGAGCAGTACTTC.

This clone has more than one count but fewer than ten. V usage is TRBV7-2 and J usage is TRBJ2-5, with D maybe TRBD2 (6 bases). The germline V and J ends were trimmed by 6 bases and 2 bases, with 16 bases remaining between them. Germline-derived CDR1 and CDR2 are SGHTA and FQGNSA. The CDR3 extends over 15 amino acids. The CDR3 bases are TGTGCCAGCAGGGTGGGGGGTCAGGCGCAAGAGACCCAGTACTTC. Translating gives CASRVGGQAQETQYF.